The 2 T cell receptor beta chains listed next were all sequenced from one sample in a study of T cell clonotyping in hematopoietic cell transplantation. Profiling relied on immunoSEQ multiplex PCR, and the TCRdb table lists in-frame clones only, not all of them. The sample consists of about 10,000 clones, roughly nine tenths of them appearing once. The material sequenced was PBMCs, taken 100 days after allogeneic stem cell transplant. These receptors originate from a female patient aged 60 to 70 who had an allogeneic stem cell transplant from an unrelated donor, so the T cells may come from the graft donor. Some clones in this sample may be carry-over from other donors' samples.

The J gene is TRBJ1-5, the V gene TRBV4-1; D is unresolved. This CDR3 spans 16 amino acids. Trimming cost V 4 bases and J 0 bases, with 13 bases left between them. The germline V gene has CDR1 MGHRA and CDR2 YSYEKL. CDR3 nucleotide sequence: TGCGCCAGCAGCCCCCTCCCGGGGAGTAGCAATCAGCCCCAGCATTTT. Protein sequence: CASSPLPGSSNQPQHF.

This clone was counted a single time. The gene calls are TRBV25-1 and TRBJ2-3, with D uncertain. The CDR3 has 13 amino acids. V was pared by 7 bases and J by 1 base, with 9 bases between. Germline CDR1 is MGHDK and CDR2 is SYGVNS. For the CDR3, the DNA is TGTGCCAGCACAGTATTTGGCACAGATACGCAGTATTTT. Translated: CASTVFGTDTQYF.